The 32 T cell receptor beta chains below were found in one sample sequenced in a study of blood T cell repertoires in COVID-19. Some clones are missing from TCRdb's copy, which holds only in-frame ones; the method was immunoSEQ multiplex PCR. This table has about 80,000 clones, roughly 80% appearing once. The material sequenced was peripheral blood. The receptors stem from an older woman with acute or convalescent COVID-19.

The rearrangement links TRBV19 to TRBJ2-7; D perhaps matches TRBD2 (5 bases). The CDR3 totals 14 residues. V lost 3 bases to trimming and J lost 0 bases, with 9 bases between them. CDR1 and CDR2 (germline): LNHDA, SQIVND (reference sequence). Written as DNA, the CDR3 is TGTGCCAGTAGTATTTCGGGGATCTCCTACGAGCAGTACTTC. This gives the protein CASSISGISYEQYF.

The chain combines TRBV19 with TRBJ1-3, with D unclear. The CDR3 has 15 residues. Germline V CDR1 and CDR2: LNHDA, SQIVND (reference sequence). V lost 10 bases, J lost 0 bases, and 16 bases lay in between. The CDR3 DNA is TGTGCCACCATGGACGGAGGTAGCTCTGGAAACACCATATATTTT. Translation: CATMDGGSSGNTIYF.

This sequence joins TRBV3-1 (or the pseudogene TRBV3-2) and TRBJ2-7; 7 bases are a match to TRBD2. CDR1 is LGHDT and CDR2 is YNNKEL in the germline V gene (reference sequence). Germline trimming cut 4 bases from V and 3 bases from J; bases unmatched to any gene: 6. The CDR3 length is 14 residues. DNA for the CDR3: TGTGCCAGCAGCCGGAGACTAGCTTTCTACGAGCAGTACTTC. Translating it yields CASSRRLAFYEQYF.

The V call is TRBV2, the J call TRBJ1-2; maybe TRBD1 (5 bases). This CDR3 spans 14 amino acids. Between the trimmed V and J ends, which lost 2 bases and 4 bases, there was a span of 11 bases. The germline gives CDR1 SNHLY, CDR2 FYNNEI. Here the CDR3 DNA reads TGTGCCAGCAGTGAAAGGGGCCAGCGCTATGGCTACACCTTC. This codes for CASSERGQRYGYTF. Complete variable domain (other parts from reference TRBV2 and TRBJ1-2): EPEVTQTPSHQVTQMGQEVILRCVPISNHLYFYWYRQILGQKVEFLVSFYNNEISEKSEIFDDQFSVERPDGSNFTLKIRSTKLEDSAMYFCASSERGQRYGYTFGSGTRLTVV.

This clone was detected only once. The genes are TRBV5-1 and TRBJ2-7; 13 nucleotides match TRBD2. V shed 4 bases, J shed 4 bases, and the junction held 5 bases outside the gene matches. This CDR3 region has 15 residues. Per the germline V gene, CDR1 is SGHRS and CDR2 is YFSETQ. The CDR3 nucleotides are TGCGCCAGCAGCCCCGGGACTAGCGGGATTTACGAGCAGTACTTC. Its translation: CASSPGTSGIYEQYF.

This clone was picked up one time. This chain connects TRBV7-9 to TRBJ2-7; D might be TRBD1 (6 bases). CDR1 and CDR2 (germline): SEHNR, FQNEAQ (reference sequence). With 4 bases removed from V and 1 base from J, the gap between germline ends came to 14 bases. The CDR3 runs 15 residues. CDR3 in DNA: TGTGCCAGCAGCTACTACAGGGTACCATCCTACGAGCAGTACTTC. It encodes CASSYYRVPSYEQYF.

The rearrangement uses TRBV29-1 and TRBJ2-7; the D gene is possibly TRBD1 (6 bases). The CDR3 covers 12 residues. V lost 7 bases and J 0 bases, leaving 10 bases between the germline ends. Germline values: CDR1 SQVTM, CDR2 ANQGSEA. Here the CDR3 DNA reads TGCAGCGCTCAGGGGAGCTCCTACGAGCAGTACTTC. Amino acid sequence: CSAQGSSYEQYF.

The chain combines TRBV3-1 (or the pseudogene TRBV3-2) with TRBJ2-5; TRBD2 aligns across 14 bases. With 2 bases clipped from V and 8 bases from J, the junction kept 7 bases outside the gene matches. Germline CDR1 is LGHDT and CDR2 is YNNKEL (reference sequence). This CDR3 has 16 residues. As DNA, the CDR3 is TGTGCCAGCAGCCAATCCGGGACTAGCGGGAGATACACCCAGTACTTC. Residues: CASSQSGTSGRYTQYF.

This clone was observed once. The chain has TRBV2 and TRBJ2-3; TRBD2 aligns across 9 bases. Germline trimming cut 8 bases from V and 6 bases from J; bases unmatched to any gene: 9. The CDR3 is 14 amino acids. Germline-derived CDR1 and CDR2 are SNHLY and FYNNEI. In DNA, the CDR3 is TGTGCCAGCCGCCCGGCGGGAGGGAGGGATACGCAGTATTTT. Encoded protein: CASRPAGGRDTQYF.

This clone was seen just once. V gene TRBV6-5 combines with J gene TRBJ1-5; TRBD1 matches at 7 bases. The CDR3 sequence is 14 residues long. Germline V CDR1 and CDR2: MNHEY, SVGAGI. The V gene end was trimmed by 6 bases and the J gene end by 5 bases; junction bases not matched to a gene: 7. The CDR3 sequence is CASRRQGPHQPQHF. In DNA, the CDR3 is TGTGCCAGCAGACGACAGGGTCCCCATCAGCCCCAGCATTTT.

The V gene is TRBV10-2, the J gene TRBJ1-5; D not certain. Trimming left V 8 bases short and J 0 bases short, with 20 bases between. The CDR3 loop spans 17 amino acids. Germline assignment: CDR1 WSHSY and CDR2 SAAADI. CDR3: CASSQERDWYSNQPQHF. In nucleotides, the CDR3 is TGCGCCAGCTCCCAGGAGAGGGATTGGTATAGCAATCAGCCCCAGCATTTT.

The chain joins TRBV29-1 to TRBJ1-2; D not certain. The V and J ends lost 0 bases and 8 bases respectively, with 13 bases between them. Looked up from germline, CDR1 is SQVTM and CDR2 is ANQGSEA. The CDR3 runs to 13 residues. This CDR3 is CSVEDARSRGYTF. DNA of the CDR3: TGCAGCGTTGAAGACGCGAGGTCCCGGGGCTACACCTTC.

The chain employs TRBV7-5 and TRBJ2-2; TRBD2 is the table's D call, not checked against the DNA. TRBV7-5 is classified as a pseudogene. This CDR3 contains 16 residues. Here the CDR3 reads CARKFPGLVFPGELFF. The CDR3 DNA reads TGTGCCAGAAAATTCCCGGGACTAGTCTTTCCCGGGGAGCTGTTTTTT.

This clone appeared once. This chain joins TRBV4-2 and TRBJ1-3, with unresolved D. The V end lost 0 bases, the J end lost 0 bases, and 9 bases lay between the germline ends. From germline, CDR1 is LGHNA and CDR2 YNFKEQ. This CDR3 spans 16 amino acids. In DNA, the CDR3 is TGTGCCAGCAGCCAAGAGCTCGTCTACTCTGGAAACACCATATATTTT. This translates into CASSQELVYSGNTIYF.

V usage is TRBV6-6 and J usage is TRBJ2-3; D may be TRBD1 (6 bases). Trimming stripped 6 bases from V and 0 bases from J, with 10 bases between. CDR3 length: 14 residues. Per germline, CDR1 MNHNY and CDR2 SVGAGI (reference sequence). CDR3 protein: CASSLTGSTDTQYF. As DNA, the CDR3 is TGTGCCAGCAGCCTCACAGGGAGCACAGATACGCAGTATTTT.

The gene calls are TRBV4-2 and TRBJ2-1, with 7 bases identical to TRBD2. The CDR3 is 17 amino acids. The V and J ends lost 3 bases and 9 bases, in that order; junction bases with no gene match: 17. Looked up from germline, CDR1 is LGHNA and CDR2 is YNFKEQ. Written as DNA, the CDR3 is TGTGCCAGCAGCCAGGGTGGGTCGATGGCGGGAGAGGGTGAGCAGTTCTTC. Its translation is CASSQGGSMAGEGEQFF.

V is TRBV19 and J is TRBJ1-3, with D hard to call. There are 13 residues in the CDR3. V was shortened by 9 bases and J by 0 bases, with 9 bases between the two germline ends. Germline-derived CDR1 and CDR2 are LNHDA and SQIVND (reference sequence). The CDR3 bases are TGTGCCAGCCAAAAATTCTCTGGAAACACCATATATTTT. Translated: CASQKFSGNTIYF.

The chain has TRBV4-1 and TRBJ1-2; weak D call: TRBD1 (5 bases). This CDR3 comprises 15 residues. Trimming cost V 4 bases and J 7 bases, with 19 bases left between them. Germline V gene sequence: CDR1 MGHRA, CDR2 YSYEKL. This CDR3 is CASSRTTGDVSGYTF. The DNA for the CDR3 is TGCGCCAGCAGCCGTACCACGGGGGACGTATCTGGCTACACCTTC.

The chain links TRBV3-1 (or the pseudogene TRBV3-2) to TRBJ2-1; 13 bases are shared with TRBD2. Germline values: CDR1 LGHDT, CDR2 YNNKEL (reference sequence). The CDR3 sequence is 15 residues long. J lost 10 bases, V lost 4 bases, and 7 bases had no gene match. The CDR3: CASSPGTSGTQEQFF. The CDR3 coding sequence is TGTGCCAGCAGCCCTGGGACTAGCGGGACCCAGGAGCAGTTCTTC.

The chain has TRBV6-5 and TRBJ2-2, with 7 bases that match TRBD2. The CDR3 is made up of 13 amino acids. Trimming took 7 bases from V and 7 from J; bases not matched to a gene: 6. CDR1 is MNHEY and CDR2 is SVGAGI in the germline V gene. The CDR3 nucleotides read TGTGCCAGCAAGGAGCGGGACGACGGGGAGCTGTTTTTT. Its translation is CASKERDDGELFF.

The V call is TRBV13, the J call TRBJ1-2; D might be TRBD1 (5 bases). Trimming removed 4 bases from V and 6 bases from J, with 15 bases in between. The CDR3 consists of 14 residues. The V gene's germline CDR1 is PRHDT and CDR2 FYEKMQ (reference sequence). CDR3 in amino acids: CASSSSPGTNGYTF. CDR3 DNA: TGTGCCAGCAGCTCTAGCCCCGGGACTAATGGCTACACCTTC.

This sequence joins TRBV20-1 and TRBJ1-2, with D possibly being TRBD1 (5 bases). The CDR3 runs to 11 residues. Trimming removed 3 bases from V and 7 bases from J, with 9 bases in between. CDR1 is DFQATT and CDR2 is SNEGSKA in the germline V gene (reference sequence). The CDR3 nucleotides are TGCAGTGCTAGTCAGGGCTCTGGCTACACCTTC. Translating it yields CSASQGSGYTF.

The chain has TRBV5-1 and TRBJ2-7, with a possible D match to TRBD1 (6 bases). V gave up 2 bases and J gave up 3 bases, with 12 bases separating them. Germline V CDR1 and CDR2: SGHRS, YFSETQ. The CDR3 covers 14 residues. The CDR3 coding sequence is TGCGCCAGCAGCTTTGCAGGGGAAGGCTACGAGCAGTACTTC. It encodes CASSFAGEGYEQYF.

The rearrangement uses TRBV5-1 and TRBJ2-2; no definite D call. The CDR3 extends over 13 amino acids. V was shortened by 4 bases and J by 4 bases, with 8 bases between the two germline ends. The germline V gene has CDR1 SGHRS and CDR2 YFSETQ. This CDR3 reads CASSLQFTGELFF. CDR3 in DNA: TGCGCCAGCAGCCTGCAGTTCACCGGGGAGCTGTTTTTT. Using reference TRBV5-1 and TRBJ2-2 for the parts outside the CDR3, the full variable domain is KAGVTQTPRYLIKTRGQQVTLSCSPISGHRSVSWYQQTPGQGLQFLFEYFSETQRNKGNFPGRFSGRQFSNSRSEMNVSTLELGDSALYLCASSLQFTGELFFGEGSRLTVL.

This clone was observed a handful of times. This rearrangement joins TRBV2 to TRBJ2-5; 7 bases map to TRBD2. Germline V lookup: CDR1 SNHLY, CDR2 FYNNEI. The CDR3 runs 16 residues. V shed 5 bases, J shed 5 bases, and the junction held 14 bases outside the gene matches. The CDR3 sequence: CASSPHAPGGGETQYF. The CDR3 DNA reads TGTGCCAGCAGTCCCCACGCCCCGGGAGGAGGGGAGACCCAGTACTTC.

The chain has TRBV20-1 and TRBJ2-7, with 7 bases matching TRBD1. This CDR3 spans 13 amino acids. Germline CDR1 is DFQATT and CDR2 is SNEGSKA (reference sequence). Unmatched junction bases numbered 4, after V lost 3 bases and J lost 2 bases. The CDR3 coding sequence is TGCAGTGCTAGTCAGGGACAGCCCTACGAGCAGTACTTC. Translation gives CSASQGQPYEQYF.

This sequence joins TRBV2 and TRBJ1-2, with 8 positions matching TRBD1. This CDR3 comprises 14 residues. Per germline, CDR1 SNHLY and CDR2 FYNNEI. J lost 0 bases, V lost 6 bases, and 3 bases had no gene match. CDR3 protein: CASRDRASNYGYTF. CDR3 DNA: TGTGCCAGCAGGGACAGGGCTTCTAACTATGGCTACACCTTC.

The V call is TRBV24-1, the J call TRBJ2-5, with 7 bases fitting TRBD2. Germline V gene sequence: CDR1 KGHDR, CDR2 SFDVKD. With V trimmed by 5 bases and J by 5 bases, 10 bases remained unmatched. This CDR3 contains 15 residues. CDR3: CATSVGGRAAETQYF. The CDR3 bases are TGTGCCACCAGTGTAGGAGGGAGGGCCGCGGAGACCCAGTACTTC.

This rearrangement joins TRBV5-8 to TRBJ2-3, with D hard to call. Germline V lookup: CDR1 SGHTS, CDR2 YDEGEE. Trimming cost V 3 bases and J 0 bases, with 17 bases left between them. This CDR3 region has 17 residues. The CDR3 bases are TGTGCCAGCAGCTCGGGTCTCTACGACTCTAGCACAGATACGCAGTATTTT. Amino acids: CASSSGLYDSSTDTQYF.

The chain employs TRBV4-2 and TRBJ1-1; D may be TRBD1 (6 bases). CDR1 and CDR2 (germline): LGHNA, YNFKEQ. Trimming cost V 1 base and J 1 base, with 10 bases left between them. The CDR3 runs to 15 residues. The CDR3, as DNA: TGTGCCAGCAGCCAAGCGCAGGGGCAGAACACTGAAGCTTTCTTT. Protein: CASSQAQGQNTEAFF.

This clone was detected ten times or more. The gene calls are TRBV27 and TRBJ1-5; 8 bases are a match to TRBD1. This CDR3 is built from 15 residues. CDR1 is MNHEY and CDR2 is SMNVEV in the germline V gene (reference sequence). Unmatched junction bases numbered 8, after V lost 10 bases and J lost 0 bases. The DNA for the CDR3 is TGTGCCACCGGGAGGACAGGGATTAGCAATCAGCCCCAGCATTTT. Translating gives CATGRTGISNQPQHF.

The rearrangement joins TRBV30 to TRBJ2-2; D is unclear. The CDR3 is made up of 12 amino acids. The V end lost 4 bases, the J end lost 5 bases, and 8 bases lay between the germline ends. From germline, CDR1 is GTSNPN and CDR2 SVGIG (reference sequence). CDR3 DNA: TGTGCCTGGATCCCTTTAACCGGGGAGCTGTTTTTT. Protein: CAWIPLTGELFF.